This T cell receptor (beta chain) is from a study of blood T cell repertoires in COVID-19. About the study: The study drew acute and convalescent COVID-19 samples from the United States, Italy and Spain. PBMCs, B-cell-depleted T cells, or T cells were the source of the cDNA or gDNA that made up the material.

The CDR3 spans 13 residues. Germline V lookup: CDR1 SGHTA, CDR2 FQGNSA. The ends were cut back, 8 bases at V and 2 bases at J, with 10 bases in the middle. The table came from immunoSEQ multiplex PCR; TCRdb's copy has only in-frame clones and leaves some out. The sample carries around 170,000 clones, just under 80% recorded once. This clone was found many times. This sequence was found in a man in his 70s with active or convalescent COVID-19. The chain recombines TRBV7-2 with TRBJ1-3; D uncertain. Sample: peripheral blood. The CDR3 loop is CASLAGPGNTIYF. The CDR3 DNA sequence: TGTGCCAGCCTCGCGGGTCCTGGAAACACCATATATTTT.